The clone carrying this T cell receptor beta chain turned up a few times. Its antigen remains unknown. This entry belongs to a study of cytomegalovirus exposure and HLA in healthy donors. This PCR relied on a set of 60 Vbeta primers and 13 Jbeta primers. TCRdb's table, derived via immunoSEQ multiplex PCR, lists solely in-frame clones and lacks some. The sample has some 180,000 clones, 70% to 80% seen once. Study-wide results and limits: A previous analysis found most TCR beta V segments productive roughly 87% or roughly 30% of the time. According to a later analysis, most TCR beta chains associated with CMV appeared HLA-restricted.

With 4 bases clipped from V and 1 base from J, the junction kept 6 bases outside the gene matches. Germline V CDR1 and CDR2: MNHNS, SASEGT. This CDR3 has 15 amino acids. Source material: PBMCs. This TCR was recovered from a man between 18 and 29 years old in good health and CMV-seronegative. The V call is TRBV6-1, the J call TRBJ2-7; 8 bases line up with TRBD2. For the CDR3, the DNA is TGTGCCAGCAGTGTGTCTTTAGCGGGGTCCTACGAGCAGTACTTC. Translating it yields CASSVSLAGSYEQYF.